This paragraph covers one TCR beta chain sequence. The antigen is undetermined. These data are taken from a study of vaccination effects on CD4 cells after COVID-19. Study-wide results and caveats: No early post-infection timepoints were available in the study, which also included few convalescent patients.

The germline V and J ends were trimmed by 0 bases and 0 bases, with 20 bases remaining between them. Germline V CDR1 and CDR2: GTSNPN, SVGIG (reference sequence). The CDR3 length is 18 residues. The repertoire was sequenced with immunoSEQ multiplex PCR; TCRdb's copy has only in-frame clones and lacks some. The sample holds 52,000 or so clones, under 75% seen once. Antigen-specific CD4+ T cells expanded by the ViraFEST assay with viral peptide pools were then sequenced. Culturing for roughly 9 days preceded CD4+ T cell isolation. Absence of prior SARS-CoV-2 infection characterized the vaccine recipients, who showed negative nucleocapsid antibodies. Half the medium was replaced with IL-2 medium on days 3 and 7.

The TCR was taken from a human donor who received a COVID-19 vaccine. Sequences were derived from CD4+ T cells from PBMCs cultured with SARS-CoV-2 spike peptides, sampled before COVID-19 vaccination. The V call is TRBV30, the J call TRBJ1-1, with D maybe TRBD1 (5 bases). Here the CDR3 DNA reads TGTGCCTGGAGTGTACGGCTGGGGTTGAGGGGCATGAACACTGAAGCTTTCTTT. This gives the protein CAWSVRLGLRGMNTEAFF.